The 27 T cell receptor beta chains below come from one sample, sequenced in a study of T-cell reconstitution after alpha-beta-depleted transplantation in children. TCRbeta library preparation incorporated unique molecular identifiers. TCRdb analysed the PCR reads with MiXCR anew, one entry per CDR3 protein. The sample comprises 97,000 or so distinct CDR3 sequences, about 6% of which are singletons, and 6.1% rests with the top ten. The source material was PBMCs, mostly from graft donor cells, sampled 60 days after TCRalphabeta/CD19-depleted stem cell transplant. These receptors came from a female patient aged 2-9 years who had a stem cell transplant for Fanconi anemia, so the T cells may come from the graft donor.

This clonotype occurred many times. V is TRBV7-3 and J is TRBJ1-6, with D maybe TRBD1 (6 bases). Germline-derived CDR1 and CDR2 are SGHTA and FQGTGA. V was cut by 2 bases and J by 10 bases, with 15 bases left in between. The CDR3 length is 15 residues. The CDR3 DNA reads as TGTGCCAGCAGCTTATTCCCGGGGGCAGGGTCACCCCTCCACTTT. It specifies CASSLFPGAGSPLHF.

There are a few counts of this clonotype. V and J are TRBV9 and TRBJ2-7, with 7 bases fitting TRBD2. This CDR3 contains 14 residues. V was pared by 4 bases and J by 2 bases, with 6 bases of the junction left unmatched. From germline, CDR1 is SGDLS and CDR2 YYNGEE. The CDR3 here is CASSLDLAAYEQYF. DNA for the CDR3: TGTGCCAGCAGCCTAGATCTAGCGGCCTACGAGCAGTACTTC.

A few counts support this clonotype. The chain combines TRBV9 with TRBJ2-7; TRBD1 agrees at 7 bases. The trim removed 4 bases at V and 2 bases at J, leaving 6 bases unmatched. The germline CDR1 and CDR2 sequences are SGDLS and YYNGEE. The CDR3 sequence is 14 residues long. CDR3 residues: CASSSRTGAYEQYF. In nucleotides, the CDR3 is TGTGCCAGCAGCTCCCGGACAGGAGCCTACGAGCAGTACTTC.

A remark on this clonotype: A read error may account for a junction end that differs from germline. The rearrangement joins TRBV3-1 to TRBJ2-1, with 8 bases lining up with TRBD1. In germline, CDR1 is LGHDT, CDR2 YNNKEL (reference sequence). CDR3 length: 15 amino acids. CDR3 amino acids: CGSSPRDRPYNEQFF. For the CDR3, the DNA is TGTGGCAGCAGCCCCCGGGACAGGCCCTACAATGAGCAGTTCTTC.

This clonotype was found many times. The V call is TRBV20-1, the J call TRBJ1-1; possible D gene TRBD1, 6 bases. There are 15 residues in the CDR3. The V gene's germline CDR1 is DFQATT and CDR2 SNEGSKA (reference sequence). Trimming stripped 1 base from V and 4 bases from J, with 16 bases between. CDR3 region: CSARGDRSRSTEAFF. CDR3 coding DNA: TGCAGTGCTAGAGGAGACAGGTCCCGGAGCACTGAAGCTTTCTTT.

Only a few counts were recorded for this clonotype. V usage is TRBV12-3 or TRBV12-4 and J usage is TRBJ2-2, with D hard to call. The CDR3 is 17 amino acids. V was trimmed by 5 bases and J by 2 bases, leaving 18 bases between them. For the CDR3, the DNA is TGTGCCAGCAGTCCATCTCGATGGGTCCATAACACCGGGGAGCTGTTTTTT. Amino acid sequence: CASSPSRWVHNTGELFF.

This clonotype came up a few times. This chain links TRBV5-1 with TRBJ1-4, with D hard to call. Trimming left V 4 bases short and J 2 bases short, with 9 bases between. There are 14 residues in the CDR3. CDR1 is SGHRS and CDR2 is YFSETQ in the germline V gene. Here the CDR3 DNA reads TGCGCCAGCAGCGACGGGAGGACTAATGAAAAACTGTTTTTT. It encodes CASSDGRTNEKLFF.

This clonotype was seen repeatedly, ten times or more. The CDR3 bases are TGTGCCAGCAGTTTAGCGGGCGCATACGAGCAGTACTTC. This gives the protein CASSLAGAYEQYF. V is TRBV12-3 or TRBV12-4 and J is TRBJ2-7; D gene unclear. Trimming pared 0 bases from V and 4 bases from J, leaving 7 bases between. CDR3 length equals 13 residues.

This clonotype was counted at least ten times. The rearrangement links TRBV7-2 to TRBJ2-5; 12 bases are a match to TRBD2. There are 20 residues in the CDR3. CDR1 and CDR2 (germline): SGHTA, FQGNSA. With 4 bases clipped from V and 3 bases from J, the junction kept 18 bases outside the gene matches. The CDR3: CASSSSSLGLTSGGKETQYF. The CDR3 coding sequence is TGTGCCAGCAGCTCTTCGTCTCTGGGATTAACTAGCGGGGGGAAAGAGACCCAGTACTTC.

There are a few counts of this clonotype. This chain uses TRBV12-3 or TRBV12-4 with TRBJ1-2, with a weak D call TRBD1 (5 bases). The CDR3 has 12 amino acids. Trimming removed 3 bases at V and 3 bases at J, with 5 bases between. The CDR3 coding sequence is TGTGCCAGCAGTTTCAGGGACTATGGCTACACCTTC. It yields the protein CASSFRDYGYTF.

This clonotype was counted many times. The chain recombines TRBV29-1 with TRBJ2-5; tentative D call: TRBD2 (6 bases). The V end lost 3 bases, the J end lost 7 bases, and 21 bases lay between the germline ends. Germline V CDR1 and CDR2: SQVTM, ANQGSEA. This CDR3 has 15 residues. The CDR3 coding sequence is TGCAGCGTTGAGATGCTAGCGCACAATAGAGGGACCCAGTACTTC. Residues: CSVEMLAHNRGTQYF.

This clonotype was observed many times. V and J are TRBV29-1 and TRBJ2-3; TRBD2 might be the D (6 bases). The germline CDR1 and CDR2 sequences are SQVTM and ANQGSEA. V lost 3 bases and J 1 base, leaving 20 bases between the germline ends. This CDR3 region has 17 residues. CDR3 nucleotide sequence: TGCAGCGTTGAGGCCGGGACTCCATTTCGGGGCACAGATACGCAGTATTTT. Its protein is CSVEAGTPFRGTDTQYF.

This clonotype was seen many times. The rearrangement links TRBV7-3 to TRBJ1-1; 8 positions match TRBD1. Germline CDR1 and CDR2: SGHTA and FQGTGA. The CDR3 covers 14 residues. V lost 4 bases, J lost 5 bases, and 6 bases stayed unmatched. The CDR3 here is CASSSTGVGTEAFF. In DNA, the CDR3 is TGTGCCAGCAGCTCGACAGGGGTTGGGACTGAAGCTTTCTTT.

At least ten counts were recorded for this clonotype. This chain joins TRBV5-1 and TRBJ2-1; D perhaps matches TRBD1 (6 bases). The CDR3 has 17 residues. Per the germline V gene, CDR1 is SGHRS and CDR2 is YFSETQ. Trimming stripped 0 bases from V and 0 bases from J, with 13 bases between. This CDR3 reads CASSLAPGASSYNEQFF. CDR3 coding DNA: TGCGCCAGCAGCTTGGCCCCAGGGGCCAGCTCCTACAATGAGCAGTTCTTC.

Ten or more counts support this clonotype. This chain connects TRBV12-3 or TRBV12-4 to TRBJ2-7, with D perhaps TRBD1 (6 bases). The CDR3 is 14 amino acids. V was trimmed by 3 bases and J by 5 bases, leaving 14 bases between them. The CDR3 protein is CASSLTQGLDEQYF. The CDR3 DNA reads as TGTGCCAGCAGTTTGACCCAGGGGTTGGACGAGCAGTACTTC.

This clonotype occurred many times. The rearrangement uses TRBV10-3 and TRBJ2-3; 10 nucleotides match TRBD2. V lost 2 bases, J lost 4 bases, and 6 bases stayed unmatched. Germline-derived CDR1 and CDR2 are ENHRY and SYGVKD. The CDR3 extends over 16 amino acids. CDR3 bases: TGTGCCATCAGTGAGCTAGCGGGGGCCCTTTCAGATACGCAGTATTTT. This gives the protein CAISELAGALSDTQYF.

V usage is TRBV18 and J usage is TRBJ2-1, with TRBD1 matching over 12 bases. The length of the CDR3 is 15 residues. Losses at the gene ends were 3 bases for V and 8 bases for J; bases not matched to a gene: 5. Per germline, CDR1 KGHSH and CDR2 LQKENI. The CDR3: CASSPGQGASDEQFF. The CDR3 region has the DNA TGTGCCAGCTCACCGGGACAGGGGGCGAGCGATGAGCAGTTCTTC.

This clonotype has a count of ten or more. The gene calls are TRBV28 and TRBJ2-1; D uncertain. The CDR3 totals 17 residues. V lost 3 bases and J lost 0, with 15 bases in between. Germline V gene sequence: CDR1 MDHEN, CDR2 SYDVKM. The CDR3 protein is CASSLPHQGNSYNEQFF. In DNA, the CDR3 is TGTGCCAGCAGTTTGCCCCACCAAGGAAACTCCTACAATGAGCAGTTCTTC.

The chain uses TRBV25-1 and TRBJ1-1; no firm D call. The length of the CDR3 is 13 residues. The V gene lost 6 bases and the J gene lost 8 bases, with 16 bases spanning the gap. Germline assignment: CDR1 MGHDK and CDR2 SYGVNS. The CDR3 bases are TGTGCCAGCAGCCCCGGGCCCCCGGGCGAAGCTTTCTTT. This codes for CASSPGPPGEAFF.

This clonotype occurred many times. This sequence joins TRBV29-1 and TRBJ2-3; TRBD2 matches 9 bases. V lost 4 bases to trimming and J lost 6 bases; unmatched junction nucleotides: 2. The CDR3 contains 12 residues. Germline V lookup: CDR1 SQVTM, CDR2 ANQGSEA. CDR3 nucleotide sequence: TGCAGCGTTGTTAGCGGGAGTGATACGCAGTATTTT. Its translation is CSVVSGSDTQYF.

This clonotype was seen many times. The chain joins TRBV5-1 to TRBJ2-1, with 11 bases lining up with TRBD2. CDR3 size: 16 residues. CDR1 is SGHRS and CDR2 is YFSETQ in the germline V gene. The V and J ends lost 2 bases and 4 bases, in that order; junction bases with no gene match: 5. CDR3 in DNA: TGCGCCAGCAGCTTTACTAGCGGGAGCGAATACAATGAGCAGTTCTTC. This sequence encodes CASSFTSGSEYNEQFF.

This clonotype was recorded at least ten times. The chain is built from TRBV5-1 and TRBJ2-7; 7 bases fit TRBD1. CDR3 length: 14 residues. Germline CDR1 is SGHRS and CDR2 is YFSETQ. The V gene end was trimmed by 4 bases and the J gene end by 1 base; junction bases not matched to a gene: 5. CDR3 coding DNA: TGCGCCAGCAGCCACTGGGACAGATCCTACGAGCAGTACTTC. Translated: CASSHWDRSYEQYF. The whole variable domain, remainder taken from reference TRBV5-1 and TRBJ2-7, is KAGVTQTPRYLIKTRGQQVTLSCSPISGHRSVSWYQQTPGQGLQFLFEYFSETQRNKGNFPGRFSGRQFSNSRSEMNVSTLELGDSALYLCASSHWDRSYEQYFGPGTRLTVT.

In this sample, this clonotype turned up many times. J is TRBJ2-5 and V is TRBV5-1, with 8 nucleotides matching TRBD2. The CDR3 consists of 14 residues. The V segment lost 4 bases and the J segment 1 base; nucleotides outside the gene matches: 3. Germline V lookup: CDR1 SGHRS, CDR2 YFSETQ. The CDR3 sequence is CASSPGLAQETQYF. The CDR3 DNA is TGCGCCAGCAGCCCAGGACTAGCCCAAGAGACCCAGTACTTC.

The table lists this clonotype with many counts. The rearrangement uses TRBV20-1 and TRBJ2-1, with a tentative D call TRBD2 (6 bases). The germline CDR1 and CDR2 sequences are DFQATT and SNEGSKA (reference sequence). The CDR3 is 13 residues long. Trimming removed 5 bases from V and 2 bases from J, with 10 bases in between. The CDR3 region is CSAVAVTYNEQFF. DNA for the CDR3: TGCAGTGCTGTAGCGGTCACCTACAATGAGCAGTTCTTC.

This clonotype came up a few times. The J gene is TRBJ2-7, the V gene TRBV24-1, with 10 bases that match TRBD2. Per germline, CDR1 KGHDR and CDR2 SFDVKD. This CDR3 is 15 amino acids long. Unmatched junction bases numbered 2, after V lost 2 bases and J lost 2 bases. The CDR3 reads CATSDWTSGAYEQYF. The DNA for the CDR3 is TGTGCCACCAGTGATTGGACTAGCGGCGCCTACGAGCAGTACTTC.

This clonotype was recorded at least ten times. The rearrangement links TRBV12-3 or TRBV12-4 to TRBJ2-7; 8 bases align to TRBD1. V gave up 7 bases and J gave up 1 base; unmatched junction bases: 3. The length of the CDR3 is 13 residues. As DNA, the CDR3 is TGTGCCAGCACGGGACAGGTGTCCTACGAGCAGTACTTC. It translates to CASTGQVSYEQYF.

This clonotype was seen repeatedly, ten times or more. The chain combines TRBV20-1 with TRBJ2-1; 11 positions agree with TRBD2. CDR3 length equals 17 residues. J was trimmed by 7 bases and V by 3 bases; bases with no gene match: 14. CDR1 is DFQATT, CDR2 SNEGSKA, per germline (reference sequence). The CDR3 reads CSARGRAGLAVTNEQFF. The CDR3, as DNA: TGCAGTGCTAGGGGTCGTGCGGGACTAGCGGTAACGAATGAGCAGTTCTTC.